A single sample is the source of the 9 T cell receptor beta chains below, sequenced in a study of blood T cells in healthy people across ages. It was with a sample-barcoded 5' primer and a J-beta primer mix that a second PCR of about 6 to 12 cycles was run. MiXCR, applied by TCRdb to the 5' RACE reads, yields one record per CDR3 protein. The repertoire consists of hundreds of thousands of distinct CDR3 sequences, with 56% occurring once and the leading ten covering roughly 24%. Input material: blood. The receptors shown here come from a man in his forties in good health.

The gene calls are TRBV6-2 or TRBV6-3 and TRBJ2-7; possible D gene TRBD1, 5 bases. V was shortened by 4 bases and J by 3 bases, with 10 bases between the two germline ends. Germline-derived CDR1 and CDR2 are MNHEY and SVGEGT. The CDR3 sequence is 13 residues long. This chain's CDR3 is CASSSTGFYEQYF. DNA for the CDR3: TGTGCCAGCAGTTCTACAGGATTCTACGAGCAGTACTTC.

This clonotype was counted a few times. The chain is built from TRBV27 and TRBJ2-1; the D is unclear. There are 13 residues in the CDR3. From germline, CDR1 is MNHEY and CDR2 SMNVEV (reference sequence). V dropped 4 bases and J dropped 6 bases, with 10 bases sitting between them. For the CDR3, the DNA is TGTGCCAGCAGTTCCCTTGGTCCCAATGAGCAGTTCTTC. Its translation: CASSSLGPNEQFF.

This clonotype was found many times. The gene calls are TRBV6-2 or TRBV6-3 and TRBJ2-1; D is perhaps TRBD2 (5 bases). V was trimmed by 2 bases and J by 1 base, leaving 12 bases between them. Looked up from germline, CDR1 is MNHEY and CDR2 is SVGEGT. The CDR3 has 16 amino acids. The CDR3 region has the DNA TGTGCCAGCAGTTACGGTTTCGGGAAGTCCTACAATGAGCAGTTCTTC. It translates to CASSYGFGKSYNEQFF.

The chain couples TRBV20-1 to TRBJ1-1; no definite D call. The CDR3 is 10 residues long. V dropped 8 bases and J dropped 3 bases, with 7 bases sitting between them. The germline V gene encodes CDR1 DFQATT and CDR2 SNEGSKA (reference sequence). The CDR3 DNA sequence: TGCAGTTCGTGGGACACTGAAGCTTTCTTT. Its translation is CSSWDTEAFF.

The chain links TRBV4-1 to TRBJ2-1, with D possibly being TRBD1 (5 bases). V lost 0 bases, J lost 8 bases, and 5 bases lay in between. The CDR3 is made up of 12 amino acids. Germline V gives CDR1 MGHRA, CDR2 YSYEKL. The CDR3 spells CASSQEGDEQFF. The CDR3 bases are TGCGCCAGCAGCCAAGAAGGGGATGAGCAGTTCTTC.

In this sample, this clonotype turned up a few times. The rearrangement links TRBV12-3 or TRBV12-4 to TRBJ2-3, with TRBD2 matching over 10 bases. This CDR3 region has 16 residues. V lost 5 bases and J lost 0; bases outside the gene matches: 5. As DNA, the CDR3 is TGTGCCAGCAGTCCAGGGACTAGCGTAAGCACAGATACGCAGTATTTT. Its translation: CASSPGTSVSTDTQYF.

This clonotype was counted a few times. As DNA, the CDR3 is TGTGCCAGCGGGGGGGCGATCTACAATGAGCAGTTCTTC. Amino acids: CASGGAIYNEQFF. The chain couples TRBV27 to TRBJ2-1, with D tentatively TRBD2 (7 bases). Germline loops: CDR1 MNHEY, CDR2 SMNVEV (reference sequence). The V and J ends lost 8 bases and 3 bases respectively, with 11 bases between them. The CDR3 extends over 13 amino acids.

This sequence joins TRBV4-2 and TRBJ2-1, with 9 bases identical to TRBD2. The CDR3 totals 16 residues. V shed 3 bases, J shed 11 bases, and the junction held 14 bases outside the gene matches. Germline lookup yields CDR1 LGHNA and CDR2 YNFKEQ. The CDR3 DNA reads as TGTGCCAGCAGCCAGGAAACTAGCGGGTTCGGGGAAAAGCAGTTCTTC. Its protein product is CASSQETSGFGEKQFF.

The chain carries TRBV28 and TRBJ2-3; D is unclear. CDR1 is MDHEN, CDR2 SYDVKM, per germline. The CDR3 has 14 amino acids. Trimming cost V 7 bases and J 7 bases, with 18 bases left between them. This CDR3 is CASNSRHIAHTQYF. Written as DNA, the CDR3 is TGTGCCAGCAATTCCCGGCACATCGCTCATACGCAGTATTTT.